The clone carrying this TCR beta chain was seen once. Germline values: CDR1 ENHRY, CDR2 SYGVKD. Trimming removed 11 bases at V and 2 bases at J, with 21 bases between. This CDR3 is built from 16 residues. Reverse transcription of roughly 0.45 to 1 ug RNA was performed with random hexamers. Amplification of TCR beta CDR3 was carried out by immunoSEQ multiplex PCR, which covered 54 Vbeta and 13 Jbeta segments. One entry per CDR3 protein results from TCRdb running MiXCR on the immunoSEQ multiplex PCR reads. The table records approximately 190,000 distinct CDR3 sequences, under 95% of them present only once. The data derive from a study of CD8 T cells in Susac syndrome. Healthy donors formed controls matched for age and sex. Negative magnetic isolation gave CD8+ and CD4+ cells; FACS enriched CD8+ TEMRA.

The rearrangement joins TRBV10-3 to TRBJ1-4; tentatively, D is TRBD1 (6 bases). Sequenced input: CD4+ T cells from PBMCs. This TCR was recovered from a human donor in good health. The CDR3: CAASKGGPPTNEKLFF. As DNA, the CDR3 is TGTGCCGCAAGTAAGGGGGGGCCTCCCACTAATGAAAAACTGTTTTTT.